The TCR beta chain described here comes from a study of CXCR3-negative and CXCR3-positive naive CD8 T cells (dated by TCRdb to the late 2010s). About the full investigation: In total, 110 million to 150 million TRB reads were obtained, corresponding to roughly 1.5 +/- 0.3 million reads per library. For the TRBV-TRBJ cluster analysis, the naive subsets came from 5 donors, while the memory cells came from 3 donors. Diversity and physicochemical repertoire analyses covered eleven to twelve donors pooled from two independent experiments. Points the paper makes about the study in general: Comparably high repertoire diversity was found in both naive subsets, whereas much lower repertoire diversity was found in memory CD8+ T cells. TRB CDR3s from CXCR3-positive naive cells showed higher hydrophobicity (lower Kidera factor 4), lower energy, and higher strength and volume indices than CXCR3-negative naive cells. Because surface CD5, which is linked to self-reactivity in mice, was comparable between the naive subsets, TCR interaction strength was also inferred from the physicochemical properties of TRB CDR3s. Similar TRBV-TRBJ usage was shown by naive CXCR3-negative and CXCR3-positive cells from the same donor, whereas distinct patterns were shown by memory cells. Because CXCR3 expression was partially decreased after cryopreservation, freshly isolated PBMCs were used for most assays.

Each CD8+ T cell subset was flow-sorted in triplicate, and a few hundred thousand cells per subset were placed directly into RLT lysis buffer. Naive CD8+ T cells were defined stringently as CD45RO-CCR7+CD27+CD95- to exclude memory contaminants. Using standard density gradient centrifugation, peripheral blood mononuclear cells were isolated from buffy coats. A FACSAria III was used to flow-sort naive CXCR3-negative and CXCR3-positive CD8+ T cells. An RNeasy Mini Kit was used to extract total RNA from the sorted cells. Data came from a NextSeq 550. The Human TCR Profiling Kit (MiLaboratory) was used to make UMI-labeled 5' RACE TRB cDNA libraries. The full amount of extracted RNA was used for cDNA synthesis, and the full amount of resulting cDNA was used for PCR amplification. The libraries were made side by side, with each library going through the same number of PCR cycles. In the paper's pipeline: About 54,000 +/- 9,700 unique UMI-labeled TRB cDNA molecules per library were extracted with MIGEC and MiXCR, with at least two reads per UMI required. An average of about 40,000 +/- 10,000 functional in-frame TRB CDR3 nucleotide clonotypes without stop codons was found per library. Diversity metrics, including normalized Shannon-Wiener and Chao1, were computed in VDJtools after downsampling to 5000 UMI-labeled TRB molecules per sample. VDJtools was used to calculate clonotype-size-weighted physicochemical properties of the central five CDR3 residues, namely interaction energy, strength, volume and Kidera factor 4. The reads went through TCRdb reprocessing, and each CDR3 protein sequence gets one entry with no DNA. Clone size and V and J calls follow TCRdb, not the original study. In this sample's table one finds some 130,000 distinct CDR3 sequences. Clones ranked in the top ten supply about 0.61% of the sample.

From the cysteine through the phenylalanine, the CDR3 covers 14 amino acids. The record lacks a DNA sequence. CDR1 MNHEY and CDR2 SVGAGI were looked up in the germline V gene. Points on this clonotype: Its specific antigen is unknown.

This TCR derives from a human donor in good health. Some clones in this sample may be carry-over from other donors' samples. The chain is encoded by TRBV6-5 joined to TRBJ2-5; the D call from TCRdb, TRBD1, cannot be confirmed without DNA. The material sequenced was naive CXCR3+ CD8+ T cells from blood. In light of the paper, this sample's cell subset or site label describes: CD45RO-CCR7+CD27+CD95- naive CD8+ T cells expressing CXCR3 (TNR3+). Here the CDR3 is given as CASNYRGQGETQYF.